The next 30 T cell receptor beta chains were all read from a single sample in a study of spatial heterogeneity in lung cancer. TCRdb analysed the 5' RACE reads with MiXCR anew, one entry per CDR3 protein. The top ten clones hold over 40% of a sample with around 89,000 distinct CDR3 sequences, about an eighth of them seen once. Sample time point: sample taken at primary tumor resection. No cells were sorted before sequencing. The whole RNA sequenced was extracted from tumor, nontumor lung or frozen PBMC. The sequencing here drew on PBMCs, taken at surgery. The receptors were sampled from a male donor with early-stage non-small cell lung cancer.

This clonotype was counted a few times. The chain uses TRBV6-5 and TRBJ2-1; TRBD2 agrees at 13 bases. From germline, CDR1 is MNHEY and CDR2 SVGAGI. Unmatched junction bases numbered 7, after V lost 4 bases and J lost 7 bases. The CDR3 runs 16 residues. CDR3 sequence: CASSSAGTSGVNEQFF. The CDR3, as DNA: TGTGCCAGCAGTTCAGCCGGGACTAGCGGGGTAAATGAGCAGTTCTTC.

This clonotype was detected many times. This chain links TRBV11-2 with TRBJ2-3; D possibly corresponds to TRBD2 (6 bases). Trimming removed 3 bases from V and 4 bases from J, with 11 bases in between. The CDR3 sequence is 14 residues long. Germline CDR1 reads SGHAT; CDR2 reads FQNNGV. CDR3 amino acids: CASSFRSGPDTQYF. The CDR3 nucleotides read TGTGCCAGCAGCTTCCGTAGCGGCCCAGATACGCAGTATTTT. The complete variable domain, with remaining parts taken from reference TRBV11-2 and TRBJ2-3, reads EAGVAQSPRYKIIEKRQSVAFWCNPISGHATLYWYQQILGQGPKLLIQFQNNGVVDDSQLPKDRFSAERLKGVDSTLKIQPAKLEDSAVYLCASSFRSGPDTQYFGPGTRLTVL.

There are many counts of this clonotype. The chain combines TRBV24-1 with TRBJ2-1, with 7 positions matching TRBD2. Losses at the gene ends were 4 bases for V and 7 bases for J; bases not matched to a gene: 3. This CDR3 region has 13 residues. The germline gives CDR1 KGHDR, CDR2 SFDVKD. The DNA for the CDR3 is TGTGCCACCAGTGAGGGGACTACAAATGAGCAGTTCTTC. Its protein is CATSEGTTNEQFF.

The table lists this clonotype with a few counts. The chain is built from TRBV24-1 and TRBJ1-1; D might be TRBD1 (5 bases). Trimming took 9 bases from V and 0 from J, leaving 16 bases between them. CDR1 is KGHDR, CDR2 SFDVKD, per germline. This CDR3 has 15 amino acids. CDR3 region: CATLYTGTLNTEAFF. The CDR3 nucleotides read TGTGCCACCTTGTATACGGGGACGTTGAACACTGAAGCTTTCTTT.

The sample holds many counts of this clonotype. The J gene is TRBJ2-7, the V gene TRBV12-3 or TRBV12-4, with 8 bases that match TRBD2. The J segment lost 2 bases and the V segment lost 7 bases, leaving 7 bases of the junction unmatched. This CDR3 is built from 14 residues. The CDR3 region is CASTTGTRAYEQYF. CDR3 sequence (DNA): TGTGCCAGCACCACCGGGACTAGGGCCTACGAGCAGTACTTC.

The CDR3 bases are TGCGCCAGCAGCTTGGAGACAGGGGAAACAGATACGCAGTATTTT. Amino acids: CASSLETGETDTQYF. The chain recombines TRBV5-1 with TRBJ2-3, with 8 bases aligning to TRBD1. The CDR3 sequence is 15 residues long. The germline gives CDR1 SGHRS, CDR2 YFSETQ. The J segment lost 3 bases and the V segment lost 0 bases, leaving 3 bases of the junction unmatched.

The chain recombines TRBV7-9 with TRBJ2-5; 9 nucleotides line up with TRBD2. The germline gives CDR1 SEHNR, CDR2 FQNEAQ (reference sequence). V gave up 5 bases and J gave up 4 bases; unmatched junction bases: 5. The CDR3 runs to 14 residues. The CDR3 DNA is TGTGCCAGCAGCCCCAATAGCGGGAGAGAGACCCAGTACTTC. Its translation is CASSPNSGRETQYF.

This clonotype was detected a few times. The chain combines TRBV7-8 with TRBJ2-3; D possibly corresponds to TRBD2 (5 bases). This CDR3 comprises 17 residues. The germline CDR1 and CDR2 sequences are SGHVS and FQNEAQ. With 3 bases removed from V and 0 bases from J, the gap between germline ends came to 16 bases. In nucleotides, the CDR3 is TGTGCCAGCAGCTTTGATAGTTTGTCGGGGAGCACAGATACGCAGTATTTT. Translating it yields CASSFDSLSGSTDTQYF. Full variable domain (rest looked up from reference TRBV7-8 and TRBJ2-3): GAGVSQSPRYKVAKRGQDVALRCDPISGHVSLFWYQQALGQGPEFLTYFQNEAQLDKSGLPSDRFFAERPEGSVSTLKIQRTQQEDSAVYLCASSFDSLSGSTDTQYFGPGTRLTVL.

In nucleotides, the CDR3 is TGTGCCATCAGTAGTCGACAGGGAGGCTCCTACAATGAGCAGTTCTTC. It codes for CAISSRQGGSYNEQFF. The V call is TRBV10-3, the J call TRBJ2-1; possibly TRBD1 for D (7 bases). Per germline, CDR1 ENHRY and CDR2 SYGVKD. V lost 5 bases, J lost 0 bases, and 14 bases lay in between. The CDR3 runs 16 residues.

Here the CDR3 DNA reads TGTGCCAGCAGCTTACCTTTCAGACTAGCGCCCACCGGGGAGCTGTTTTTT. Protein sequence: CASSLPFRLAPTGELFF. The V call is TRBV7-9, the J call TRBJ2-2; 8 nucleotides match TRBD2. The CDR3 contains 17 residues. Germline lookup yields CDR1 SEHNR and CDR2 FQNEAQ (reference sequence). Losses at the gene ends were 2 bases for V and 4 bases for J; bases not matched to a gene: 9.

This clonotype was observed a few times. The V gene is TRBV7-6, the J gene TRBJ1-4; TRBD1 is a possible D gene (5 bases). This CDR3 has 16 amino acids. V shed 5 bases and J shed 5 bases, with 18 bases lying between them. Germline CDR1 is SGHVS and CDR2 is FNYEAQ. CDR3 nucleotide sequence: TGTGCCAGCAGCCGAAACCCGGGGCAGATAAATGAAAAACTGTTTTTT. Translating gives CASSRNPGQINEKLFF. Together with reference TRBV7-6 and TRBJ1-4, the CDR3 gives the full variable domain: GAGVSQSPRYKVTKRGQDVALRCDPISGHVSLYWYRQALGQGPEFLTYFNYEAQQDKSGLPNDRFSAERPEGSISTLTIQRTEQRDSAMYRCASSRNPGQINEKLFFGSGTQLSVL.

CDR3 in DNA: TGTGCCATCAGTGGGGGCCCCAGCGTGGATTCCTACAATGAGCAGTTCTTC. It yields the protein CAISGGPSVDSYNEQFF. The chain employs TRBV10-3 and TRBJ2-1; a possible D gene is TRBD1 (5 bases). Germline-derived CDR1 and CDR2 are ENHRY and SYGVKD. This CDR3 has 17 amino acids. The ends were cut back, 4 bases at V and 1 base at J, with 17 bases in the middle.

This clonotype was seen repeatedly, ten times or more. The CDR3 loop is CASSPAGVDYGYTF. CDR3 in DNA: TGTGCCAGCAGCCCTGCGGGGGTGGACTATGGCTACACCTTC. The chain couples TRBV9 to TRBJ1-2; a possible D gene is TRBD1 (5 bases). The CDR3 sequence is 14 residues long. Germline V lookup: CDR1 SGDLS, CDR2 YYNGEE. Trimming cost V 4 bases and J 3 bases, with 13 bases left between them.

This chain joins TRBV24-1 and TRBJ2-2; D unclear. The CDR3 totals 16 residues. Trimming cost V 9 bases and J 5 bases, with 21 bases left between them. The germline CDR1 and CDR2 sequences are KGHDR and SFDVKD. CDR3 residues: CATGSDRAYRTGELFF. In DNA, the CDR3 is TGTGCCACCGGGTCCGACCGGGCCTATAGGACCGGGGAGCTGTTTTTT.

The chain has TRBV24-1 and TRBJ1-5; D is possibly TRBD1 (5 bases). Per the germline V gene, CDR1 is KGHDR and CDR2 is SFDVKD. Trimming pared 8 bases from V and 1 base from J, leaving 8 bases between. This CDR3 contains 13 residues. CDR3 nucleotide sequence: TGTGCCACCAACGGGGCGAGCAATCAGCCCCAGCATTTT. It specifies CATNGASNQPQHF.

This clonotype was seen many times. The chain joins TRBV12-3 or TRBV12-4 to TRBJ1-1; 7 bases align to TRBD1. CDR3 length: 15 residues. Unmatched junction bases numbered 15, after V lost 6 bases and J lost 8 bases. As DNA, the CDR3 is TGTGCCAGCAGCCCTTATCCCCAGGGGGATGCGGAAGCTTTCTTT. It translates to CASSPYPQGDAEAFF.

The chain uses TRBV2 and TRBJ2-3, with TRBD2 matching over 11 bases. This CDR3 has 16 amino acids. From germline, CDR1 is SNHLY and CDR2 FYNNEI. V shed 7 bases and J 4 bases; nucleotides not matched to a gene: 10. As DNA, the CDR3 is TGTGCCAGCACCGAGGGGCTAGCGGGAGGAGCAGATACGCAGTATTTT. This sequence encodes CASTEGLAGGADTQYF. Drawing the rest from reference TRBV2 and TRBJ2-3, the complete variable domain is EPEVTQTPSHQVTQMGQEVILRCVPISNHLYFYWYRQILGQKVEFLVSFYNNEISEKSEIFDDQFSVERPDGSNFTLKIRSTKLEDSAMYFCASTEGLAGGADTQYFGPGTRLTVL.

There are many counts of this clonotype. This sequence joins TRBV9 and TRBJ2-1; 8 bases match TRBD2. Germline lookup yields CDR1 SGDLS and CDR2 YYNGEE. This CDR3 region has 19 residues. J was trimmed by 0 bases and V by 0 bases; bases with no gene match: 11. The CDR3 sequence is CASSVAGGRTFSSYNEQFF. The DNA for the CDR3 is TGTGCCAGCAGCGTAGCTGGCGGGAGGACCTTTAGCTCCTACAATGAGCAGTTCTTC.

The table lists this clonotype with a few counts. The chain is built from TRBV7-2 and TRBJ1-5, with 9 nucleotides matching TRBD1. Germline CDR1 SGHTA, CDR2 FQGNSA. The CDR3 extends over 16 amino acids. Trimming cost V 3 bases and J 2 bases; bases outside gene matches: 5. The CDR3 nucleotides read TGTGCCAGCAGCTTTACAGGGGGCAAGGGCAATCAGCCCCAGCATTTT. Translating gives CASSFTGGKGNQPQHF.

In DNA, the CDR3 is TGTGCCAGCAGTGAAGAAAGGGGACAGCGCGAGCAGTACTTC. Protein sequence: CASSEERGQREQYF. The chain couples TRBV6-1 to TRBJ2-7, with 7 bases lining up with TRBD1. V gave up 1 base and J gave up 6 bases; unmatched junction bases: 6. The CDR3 is made up of 14 amino acids. Looked up from germline, CDR1 is MNHNS and CDR2 is SASEGT.

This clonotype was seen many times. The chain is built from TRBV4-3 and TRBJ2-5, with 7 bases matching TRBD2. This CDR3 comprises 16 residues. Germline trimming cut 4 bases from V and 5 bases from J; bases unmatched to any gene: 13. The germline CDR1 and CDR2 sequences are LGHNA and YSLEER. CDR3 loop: CASSPHFGEGRETQYF. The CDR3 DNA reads TGCGCCAGCAGCCCGCACTTTGGGGAGGGCCGTGAGACCCAGTACTTC.

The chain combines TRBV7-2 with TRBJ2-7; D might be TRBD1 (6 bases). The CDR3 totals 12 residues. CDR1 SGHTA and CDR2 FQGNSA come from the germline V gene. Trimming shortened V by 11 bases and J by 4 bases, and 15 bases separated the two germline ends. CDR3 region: CASEGVGYEQYF. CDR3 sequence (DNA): TGTGCCTCCGAGGGGGTAGGGTACGAGCAGTACTTC.

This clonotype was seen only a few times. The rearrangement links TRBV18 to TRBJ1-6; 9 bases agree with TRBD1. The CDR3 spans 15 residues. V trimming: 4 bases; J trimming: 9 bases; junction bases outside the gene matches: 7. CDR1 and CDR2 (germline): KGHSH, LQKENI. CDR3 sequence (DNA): TGTGCCAGCTCACGAGAGACAGGGGGAGTTTCACCCCTCCACTTT. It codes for CASSRETGGVSPLHF.

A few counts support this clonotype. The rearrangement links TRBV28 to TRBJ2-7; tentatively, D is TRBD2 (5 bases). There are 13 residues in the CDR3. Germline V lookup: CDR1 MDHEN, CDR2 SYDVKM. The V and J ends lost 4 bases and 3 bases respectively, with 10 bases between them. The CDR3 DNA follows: TGTGCCAGCAGTTCTGGGGAGTACTACGAGCAGTACTTC. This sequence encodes CASSSGEYYEQYF. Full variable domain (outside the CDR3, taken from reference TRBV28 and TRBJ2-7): DVKVTQSSRYLVKRTGEKVFLECVQDMDHENMFWYRQDPGLGLRLIYFSYDVKMKEKGDIPEGYSVSREKKERFSLILESASTNQTSMYLCASSSGEYYEQYFGPGTRLTVT.

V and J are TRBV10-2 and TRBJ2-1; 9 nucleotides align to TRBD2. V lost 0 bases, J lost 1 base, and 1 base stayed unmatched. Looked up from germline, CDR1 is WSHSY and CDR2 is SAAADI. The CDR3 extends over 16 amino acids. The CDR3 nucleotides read TGCGCCAGCAGTGAGTCTAGCGGGAGTTCCTACAATGAGCAGTTCTTC. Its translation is CASSESSGSSYNEQFF.

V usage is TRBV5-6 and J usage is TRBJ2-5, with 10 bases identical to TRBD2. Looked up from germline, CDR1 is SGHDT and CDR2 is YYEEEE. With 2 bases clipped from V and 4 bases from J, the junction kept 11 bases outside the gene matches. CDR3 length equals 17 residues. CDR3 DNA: TGTGCCAGCAGCTTTTTCCACCTAGCGGGAGTTCTAGAGACCCAGTACTTC. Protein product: CASSFFHLAGVLETQYF.

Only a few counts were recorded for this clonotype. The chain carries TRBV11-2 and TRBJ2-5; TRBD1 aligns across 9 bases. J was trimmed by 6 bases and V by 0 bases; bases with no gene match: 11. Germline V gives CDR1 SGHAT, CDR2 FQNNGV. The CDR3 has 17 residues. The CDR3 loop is CASSLDQTGTGRKTQYF. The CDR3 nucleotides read TGTGCCAGCAGCTTAGATCAAACCGGGACAGGGAGGAAGACCCAGTACTTC.

This CDR3 is CAWKGQGAIDTQYF. The DNA of the CDR3 is TGTGCCTGGAAGGGACAGGGGGCAATAGATACGCAGTATTTT. This chain uses TRBV30 with TRBJ2-3, with 12 bases that match TRBD1. The CDR3 covers 14 residues. Germline lookup yields CDR1 GTSNPN and CDR2 SVGIG (reference sequence). The V gene end was trimmed by 4 bases and the J gene end by 5 bases; junction bases not matched to a gene: 4.

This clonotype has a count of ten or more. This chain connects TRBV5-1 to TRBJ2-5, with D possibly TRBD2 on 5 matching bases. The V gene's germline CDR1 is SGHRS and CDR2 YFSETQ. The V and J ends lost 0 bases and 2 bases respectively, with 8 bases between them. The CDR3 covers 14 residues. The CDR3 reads CASSLGPGQETQYF. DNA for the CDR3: TGCGCCAGCAGCTTGGGGCCGGGGCAAGAGACCCAGTACTTC.

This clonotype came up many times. The CDR3 loop reads CASSWQGSYNEQFF. CDR3 in DNA: TGTGCCAGCAGCTGGCAGGGGTCCTACAATGAGCAGTTCTTC. This chain links TRBV7-3 with TRBJ2-1, with D possibly matching TRBD1 (6 bases). V lost 4 bases to trimming and J lost 1 base, with 8 bases between them. The CDR3 spans 14 residues. Germline V gene lookup returns CDR1 SGHTA and CDR2 FQGTGA.